A single sample is the source of the 12 T cell receptor beta chains below, sequenced in a study of blood T cell repertoires in COVID-19. The table came from immunoSEQ multiplex PCR; TCRdb's copy has only in-frame clones and leaves some out. Among 110,000 to 150,000 clones, just under 85% were seen once, and the ten largest hold roughly 6.4%. The sequenced sample was PBMCs or T cells enriched from blood (not recorded which). The receptor set was obtained from a woman in her thirties or forties who had recovered from COVID-19.

This clone occurred once. The chain joins TRBV19 to TRBJ1-1; possible D gene TRBD1, 6 bases. Trimming took off 5 bases at V and 1 base at J, with 14 bases between the two ends. Germline V lookup: CDR1 LNHDA, CDR2 SQIVND (reference sequence). The CDR3 is 15 amino acids. For the CDR3, the DNA is TGTGCCAGTAGTCCATCGGACAGCCAGAACACTGAAGCTTTCTTT. It specifies CASSPSDSQNTEAFF.

The chain recombines TRBV4-1 with TRBJ2-7, with 10 bases matching TRBD1. CDR1 and CDR2 (germline): MGHRA, YSYEKL. The CDR3 totals 17 residues. Trimming cost V 4 bases and J 3 bases; bases outside gene matches: 12. CDR3 coding DNA: TGCGCCAGCAGCCTAGGACCCGGGACAGGGGAAATCTACGAGCAGTACTTC. It yields the protein CASSLGPGTGEIYEQYF.

V is TRBV9 and J is TRBJ2-7; the match to TRBD2 covers 11 bases. CDR1 is SGDLS and CDR2 is YYNGEE in the germline V gene. This CDR3 spans 18 amino acids. With V trimmed by 0 bases and J by 2 bases, 10 bases remained unmatched. CDR3 sequence reads: CASSVGWGTSGPPYEQYF. The CDR3 coding sequence is TGTGCCAGCAGCGTAGGTTGGGGGACTAGCGGCCCACCCTACGAGCAGTACTTC.

The chain joins TRBV7-6 to TRBJ1-1; 8 positions match TRBD1. The CDR3 runs 15 residues. V gave up 6 bases and J gave up 3 bases; unmatched junction bases: 9. Germline CDR1 reads SGHVS; CDR2 reads FNYEAQ. The CDR3 is CASRRGQGLDTEAFF. The CDR3 DNA reads as TGTGCCAGCAGACGAGGACAGGGATTGGACACTGAAGCTTTCTTT.

A word on this clone: This specimen includes other DNA sequences encoding the same CDR3. CDR3 residues: CASSQARQGGGYTF. DNA for the CDR3: TGTGCCAGCAGCCAAGCGCGACAGGGTGGTGGCTACACCTTC. V gene TRBV14 combines with J gene TRBJ1-2, with 7 bases lining up with TRBD1. The length of the CDR3 is 14 residues. CDR1 and CDR2 (germline): SGHDN, FVKESK. The V gene end was trimmed by 1 base and the J gene end by 7 bases; junction bases not matched to a gene: 6. The variable domain in full, completed from reference TRBV14 and TRBJ1-2, reads EAGVTQFPSHSVIEKGQTVTLRCDPISGHDNLYWYRRVMGKEIKFLLHFVKESKQDESGMPNNRFLAERTGGTYSTLKVQPAELEDSGVYFCASSQARQGGGYTFGSGTRLTVV.

V gene TRBV12-3 or TRBV12-4 combines with J gene TRBJ1-1; D gene ambiguous. This CDR3 region has 13 residues. V was clipped by 3 bases and J by 1 base, with 6 bases between them. The DNA of the CDR3 is TGTGCCAGCAGTTTTTCAGAGAACACTGAAGCTTTCTTT. Translation: CASSFSENTEAFF.

This clone appeared once. The J gene is TRBJ2-1, the V gene TRBV7-6, with 8 positions matching TRBD2. V shed 2 bases, J shed 10 bases, and the junction held 10 bases outside the gene matches. Germline CDR1 reads SGHVS; CDR2 reads FNYEAQ. The CDR3 totals 15 residues. CDR3 DNA sequence: TGTGCCAGCAGCTTATTTCGGGATAGCGGGGTCGAGCAGTTCTTC. It codes for CASSLFRDSGVEQFF.

The rearrangement uses TRBV18 and TRBJ1-4, with 10 bases that match TRBD1. Germline CDR1 and CDR2: KGHSH and LQKENI. The CDR3 consists of 14 residues. V lost 1 base, J lost 7 bases, and 0 bases stayed unmatched. The CDR3 spells CASSPRDRGEKLFF. The CDR3, as DNA: TGTGCCAGCTCACCACGGGACAGGGGTGAAAAACTGTTTTTT. Combining the CDR3 with reference TRBV18 and TRBJ1-4 gives the whole variable domain NAGVMQNPRHLVRRRGQEARLRCSPMKGHSHVYWYRQLPEEGLKFMVYLQKENIIDESGMPKERFSAEFPKEGPSILRIQQVVRGDSAAYFCASSPRDRGEKLFFGSGTQLSVL.

This chain joins TRBV5-5 and TRBJ2-2; D is undetermined. The CDR3 is made up of 13 amino acids. V lost 0 bases to trimming and J lost 4 bases, with 4 bases between them. The V gene's germline CDR1 is SGHKS and CDR2 YYEKEE (reference sequence). The DNA for the CDR3 is TGTGCCAGCAGCTTGGGTAGCACCGGGGAGCTGTTTTTT. Translated, it gives CASSLGSTGELFF.

This clone has only one observation. The rearrangement joins TRBV12-3 or TRBV12-4 to TRBJ1-5; D is ambiguous. The CDR3 has 12 amino acids. Trimming removed 2 bases at V and 5 bases at J, with 4 bases between. The CDR3, as DNA: TGTGCCAGCAGTTTATTCGATCAGCCCCAGCATTTT. This encodes CASSLFDQPQHF.

In this sample, this clone turned up a few times. V and J are TRBV27 and TRBJ1-1; D is possibly TRBD1 (6 bases). This CDR3 spans 14 amino acids. CDR1 and CDR2 (germline): MNHEY, SMNVEV (reference sequence). V was cut by 3 bases and J by 2 bases, with 10 bases left in between. CDR3 sequence: CASSFSRGNTEAFF. CDR3 sequence (DNA): TGTGCCAGCAGTTTTAGCAGGGGAAACACTGAAGCTTTCTTT.

V gene TRBV3-1 (or the pseudogene TRBV3-2) combines with J gene TRBJ1-2; 8 bases line up with TRBD1. Germline CDR1 reads LGHDT; CDR2 reads YNNKEL (reference sequence). V lost 4 bases and J lost 5; bases outside the gene matches: 18. This CDR3 has 18 amino acids. In DNA form, the CDR3 reads TGTGCCAGCAGCCTTGAACAGGGGGGCTCGGGAAGAAGTTATGGCTACACCTTC. It codes for CASSLEQGGSGRSYGYTF.